Below are 4 T cell receptor beta chains sequenced from a single sample in a study of graft-versus-host responses after intestinal transplantation. TCRdb's copy holds only in-frame clones and misses some; the assay was immunoSEQ multiplex PCR. The data show roughly 70,000 clones, just under 95% seen once. The sequenced sample was bone marrow, obtained almost 750 days after intestinal transplantation. The receptors here all came from a human patient who received an intestinal transplant, so some T cells may come from the graft donor.

V gene TRBV20-1 combines with J gene TRBJ2-7; D gene ambiguous. This CDR3 has 11 residues. Germline V gene lookup returns CDR1 DFQATT and CDR2 SNEGSKA (reference sequence). V lost 3 bases and J 6 bases, leaving 9 bases between the germline ends. This chain's CDR3 is CSASGVSEQYF. CDR3 nucleotides: TGCAGTGCTAGTGGGGTGTCCGAGCAGTACTTC.

The count of this clone is one. The chain couples TRBV29-1 to TRBJ2-7; 8 bases line up with TRBD1. The CDR3 runs to 13 residues. Per germline, CDR1 SQVTM and CDR2 ANQGSEA. Unmatched junction bases numbered 4, after V lost 5 bases and J lost 1 base. This chain's CDR3 is CSVKGQASYEQYF. The DNA of the CDR3 is TGCAGCGTTAAGGGACAGGCTTCCTACGAGCAGTACTTC.

This clone was observed once. V is TRBV4-1 and J is TRBJ1-4; D remains unclear. V was shortened by 0 bases and J by 6 bases, with 11 bases between the two germline ends. Germline lookup yields CDR1 MGHRA and CDR2 YSYEKL. This CDR3 contains 15 residues. The CDR3 spells CASSQETRFYEKLFF. CDR3 coding DNA: TGCGCCAGCAGCCAAGAAACCAGATTTTATGAAAAACTGTTTTTT.

The chain carries TRBV6-6 and TRBJ1-1, with no clear D. V was clipped by 4 bases and J by 0 bases, with 6 bases between them. This CDR3 spans 13 amino acids. Germline V gene data show CDR1 as MNHNY and CDR2 as SVGAGI (reference sequence). The CDR3 protein is CASSSLLNTEAFF. The CDR3 DNA sequence: TGTGCCAGCAGTTCGCTGTTGAACACTGAAGCTTTCTTT.